The rows below give T cell receptor beta chains drawn from one sample of a study of blood T cells in healthy people across ages. TCRdb itself ran the 5' RACE reads through MiXCR, one entry per CDR3 protein. The sample records almost 550,000 distinct CDR3 sequences, nearly 25% being singletons. This same sample was also taken into another study, of T cells of mothers and their children.

What was sequenced was blood. All receptors come from a boy aged 5-17 years in good health. The CDR3 runs from the conserved cysteine through the conserved F or W. The D gene is left open where the match is weak. Not every row has a clone size; where given, it reads once, few, many or a size class.

clone_size	d_call	v_call	j_call	cdr3_nt	cdr3_aa
few	.	TRBV6-4	TRBJ1-6	TGTGCCAGCAGCGTACAGGCGAATTCACCCCTCCACTTT	CASSVQANSPLHF
few	.	TRBV20-1	TRBJ2-3	TGCAGTGCTAGAGATTCGACGGGATCTGCAGATACGCAGTATTTT	CSARDSTGSADTQYF
many	.	TRBV20-1	TRBJ2-5	TGCAGTGCTAGCTTGCGACACTATCTCCGGGGACCACAAGAGACCCAGTACTTC	CSASLRHYLRGPQETQYF
.	.	TRBV3-1	TRBJ2-1	TGTGCCAACAGCCCCGAGCCCTCCTACAATGAGCAGTTCTTC	CANSPEPSYNEQFF
.	.	TRBV20-1	TRBJ1-2	TGCAGTGCTAGAGATTTATTGAGGGACTATGGCTACACCTTC	CSARDLLRDYGYTF
.	.	TRBV12-5	TRBJ1-2	TGTGCTAGTGGTTTGGTAGTTCGGGGGGTGATCTATGGCTACACCTTC	CASGLVVRGVIYGYTF
few	.	TRBV7-2	TRBJ1-6	TGTGCCAGCAGCTTAGCCGGGGAATACTCACCCCTCCACTTT	CASSLAGEYSPLHF
.	.	TRBV20-1	TRBJ2-1	TGCAGTGCCACAACAGCGGGTTATTACAATGAGCAGTTCTTC	CSATTAGYYNEQFF
.	TRBD2	TRBV18	TRBJ2-4	TGTGCCAGCTCCACCAAAGGACTAGCGGACGAAGCCAAAAACATTCAGTACTTC	CASSTKGLADEAKNIQYF
.	TRBD2	TRBV9	TRBJ2-6	TGTGCCAGCAGCGGCCCTAGACTAGCGGGAGGCTCTGGGGCCAACGTCCTGACTTTC	CASSGPRLAGGSGANVLTF